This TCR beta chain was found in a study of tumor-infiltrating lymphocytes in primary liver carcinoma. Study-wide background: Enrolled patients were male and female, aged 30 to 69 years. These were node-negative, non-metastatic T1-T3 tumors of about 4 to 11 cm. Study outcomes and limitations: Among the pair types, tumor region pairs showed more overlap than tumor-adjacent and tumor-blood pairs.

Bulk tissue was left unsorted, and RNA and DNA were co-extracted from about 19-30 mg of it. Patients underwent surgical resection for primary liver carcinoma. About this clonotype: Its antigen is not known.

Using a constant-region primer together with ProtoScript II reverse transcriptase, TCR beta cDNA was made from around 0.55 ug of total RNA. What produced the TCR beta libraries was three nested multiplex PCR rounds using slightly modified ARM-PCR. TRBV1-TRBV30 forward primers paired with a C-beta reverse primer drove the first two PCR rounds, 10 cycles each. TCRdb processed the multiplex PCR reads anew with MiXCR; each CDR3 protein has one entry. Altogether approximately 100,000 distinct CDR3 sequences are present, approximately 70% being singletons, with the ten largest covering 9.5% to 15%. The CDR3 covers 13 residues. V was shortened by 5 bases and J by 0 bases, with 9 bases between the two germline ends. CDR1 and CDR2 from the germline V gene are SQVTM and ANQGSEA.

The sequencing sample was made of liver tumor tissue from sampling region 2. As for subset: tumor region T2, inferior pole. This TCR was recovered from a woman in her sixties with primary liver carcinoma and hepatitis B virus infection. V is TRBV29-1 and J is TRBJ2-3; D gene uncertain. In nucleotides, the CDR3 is TGCAGCGTTTCGCCCACAAGCACAGATACGCAGTATTTT. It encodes CSVSPTSTDTQYF.